This TCR beta chain was sequenced during a study of T cell responses to AZD1222 COVID-19 vaccine. The study's findings and limits: Sampling that yielded the repertoires occurred only after the peak T cell response. Seropositive at baseline were only a handful of AZD1222 recipients. Close to half of spike-specific TCRs reportedly recognize unmutated variant regions. Vaccine-related CD4 TCRs covered spike, predominating at 160-218 and 743-854.

Profiled with immunoSEQ multiplex PCR; TCRdb holds only in-frame clones, not every one. The sample holds some 81,000 clones, approximately 86% seen once. About this clone: Its specificity is not known.

The V gene's germline CDR1 is LGHNA and CDR2 YNFKEQ. V was shortened by 1 base and J by 0 bases, with 6 bases between the two germline ends. This CDR3 is 15 amino acids long. The V gene is TRBV4-2, the J gene TRBJ2-2, with a possible D match to TRBD2 (6 bases). The input for sequencing was peripheral blood, taken 28 days after the second AZD1222 dose. This receptor was identified in an adult who received the AZD1222 COVID-19 vaccine. The CDR3 DNA reads TGTGCCAGCAGCCAAGGGGGGGCGAACACCGGGGAGCTGTTTTTT. This sequence encodes CASSQGGANTGELFF.